The rows below give T cell receptor beta chains drawn from one sample of a study of blood T cell repertoires in COVID-19. TCRdb's table, derived via immunoSEQ multiplex PCR, lists solely in-frame clones and lacks some. The sample contains 200,000 to 300,000 clones, approximately 86% of which appear only once. The sequenced sample was peripheral blood. The receptors originated from a woman aged 60-70 years with COVID-19, enrolled during active disease. Both conserved end residues are part of each CDR3. Fields, in order: clone size, J gene, D gene, V gene, CDR3 protein, CDR3 DNA. D genes are given only for firm matches. Size values are once, few and many counts, or a class for expanded clones, and some rows have none.

>once|TRBJ2-2|TRBD2|TRBV28
CASVPSGRWAGELFF
TGTGCCAGCGTACCTAGCGGGAGATGGGCCGGGGAGCTGTTTTTT
>NA|TRBJ1-5|NA|TRBV15
CATQGGWGGNQPQHF
TGTGCCACTCAAGGCGGGTGGGGTGGCAATCAGCCCCAGCATTTT
>NA|TRBJ1-2|TRBD1|TRBV30
CAWSVGQSNYGYTF
TGTGCCTGGAGTGTGGGACAGTCTAACTATGGCTACACCTTC
>NA|TRBJ2-3|NA|TRBV7-9
CALKAKKGDTQYF
TGTGCCCTGAAGGCCAAAAAGGGGGATACGCAGTATTTT
>NA|TRBJ2-3|TRBD2|TRBV3-1/TRBV3-2
CASSQDSGLAGRTDTQYF
TGTGCCAGCAGCCAAGACTCCGGACTAGCGGGTCGCACAGATACGCAGTATTTT
>NA|TRBJ1-5|TRBD1|TRBV19
CASSRQGSGNQPQHF
TGTGCCAGTAGTCGACAGGGTTCGGGCAATCAGCCCCAGCATTTT
>NA|TRBJ2-3|TRBD2|TRBV28
CASTRLTSVIPDTQYF
TGTGCCAGCACTCGACTGACTAGCGTTATTCCAGATACGCAGTATTTT
>few|TRBJ1-2|TRBD1|TRBV28
CASRSGGIAYGYTF
TGTGCCAGCAGATCAGGGGGCATTGCCTATGGCTACACCTTC
>NA|TRBJ2-1|TRBD2|TRBV11-3
CASSLGEAGGKFF
TGTGCCAGCAGCTTAGGGGAGGCGGGAGGGAAGTTCTTC
>few|TRBJ2-7|TRBD1|TRBV6-2/TRBV6-3
CASSRPGTGLGNEQYF
TGTGCCAGCAGCCGTCCCGGGACAGGGCTTGGGAACGAGCAGTACTTC
>NA|TRBJ2-3|NA|TRBV19
CASRERAGTDTQYF
TGTGCCAGCCGGGAGAGAGCGGGCACAGATACGCAGTATTTT
>few|TRBJ2-1|NA|TRBV19
CASSNQASYNEQFF
TGTGCCAGTAGTAACCAGGCCTCCTACAATGAGCAGTTCTTC
>NA|TRBJ2-7|NA|TRBV18
CASSPPRSGTYFLACEQYF
TGTGCCAGCTCACCACCAAGGTCCGGGACATATTTTTTAGCGTGCGAGCAGTACTTC
>NA|TRBJ2-7|TRBD1|TRBV27
CASSLVGQGGEQYF
TGTGCCAGCAGTTTAGTGGGACAGGGAGGGGAGCAGTACTTC
>NA|TRBJ1-3|NA|TRBV7-9
CASSLPSRGNTIYF
TGTGCCAGCAGCTTACCCTCCCGGGGAAACACCATATATTTT
>NA|TRBJ1-5|NA|TRBV19
CASKVRKGDQPQHF
TGTGCCAGTAAGGTGAGAAAAGGAGATCAGCCCCAGCATTTT
>NA|TRBJ2-1|NA|TRBV9
CASSVETGRYEQFF
TGTGCCAGCAGCGTAGAGACAGGGAGGTATGAGCAGTTCTTC
>once|TRBJ1-5|TRBD1|TRBV19
CASRNRGRIQPQHF
TGTGCCAGTAGGAACAGGGGGCGCATTCAGCCCCAGCATTTT
>NA|TRBJ2-3|TRBD1|TRBV24-1
CATSVKGAGTDTQYF
TGTGCCACCAGTGTTAAGGGGGCAGGGACAGATACGCAGTATTTT
>NA|TRBJ1-2|TRBD1|TRBV6-2/TRBV6-3
CASSRQGRDGYTF
TGTGCCAGCAGTCGACAGGGCCGGGATGGCTACACCTTC
>NA|TRBJ2-2|NA|TRBV6-1
CASSGGDTGGVGTGELFF
TGTGCCAGCAGTGGGGGAGATACAGGAGGGGTTGGCACCGGGGAGCTGTTTTTT
>NA|TRBJ1-1|NA|TRBV9
CASSINLNTEAFF
TGTGCCAGCAGCATTAACTTGAACACTGAAGCTTTCTTT
>NA|TRBJ2-3|TRBD2|TRBV27
CASSFRAGGSTDTQYF
TGTGCCAGCAGTTTCCGTGCGGGAGGGAGCACAGATACGCAGTATTTT
>few|TRBJ2-1|TRBD2|TRBV7-3
CASSLGTRRYNEQFF
TGTGCCAGCAGCCTGGGGACTAGGCGCTACAATGAGCAGTTCTTC
>NA|TRBJ1-1|NA|TRBV10-3
CAISESYRIHTEAFF
TGTGCCATCAGTGAGTCTTACAGAATACACACTGAAGCTTTCTTT
>NA|TRBJ2-5|NA|TRBV11-1
CASSFFTGRRETQYF
TGTGCCAGCAGCTTTTTCACAGGGCGAAGAGAGACCCAGTACTTC
>NA|TRBJ2-2|NA|TRBV9
CASSPLGGFPGELFF
TGTGCCAGCAGCCCATTAGGGGGATTTCCCGGGGAGCTGTTTTTT
>once|TRBJ1-1|TRBD1|TRBV10-3
CAIRTGLITEAFF
TGTGCCATCAGGACAGGGCTGATCACTGAAGCTTTCTTT
>NA|TRBJ1-5|TRBD1|TRBV30
CAWNTGGLQPQHF
TGTGCCTGGAATACAGGGGGGCTTCAGCCCCAGCATTTT
>NA|TRBJ2-2|NA|TRBV19
CASLRNRNTGELFF
TGTGCCAGTCTACGGAACAGAAACACCGGGGAGCTGTTTTTT
>NA|TRBJ2-2|NA|TRBV10-1
CASSSTNTGELFF
TGCGCCAGCAGTTCCACAAACACCGGGGAGCTGTTTTTT
>once|TRBJ2-3|TRBD2|TRBV9
CASSVVLAGGPTDTQYF
TGTGCCAGCAGCGTAGTCCTAGCGGGAGGGCCCACAGATACGCAGTATTTT
>NA|TRBJ1-2|TRBD1|TRBV4-1
CASSEVPGQGAYGYTF
TGCGCCAGCAGCGAAGTCCCGGGACAGGGTGCCTATGGCTACACCTTC
>NA|TRBJ2-5|TRBD1|TRBV9
CASSVAPLAGGWETQYF
TGTGCCAGCAGCGTAGCCCCCCTGGCAGGGGGATGGGAGACCCAGTACTTC
>NA|TRBJ2-3|NA|TRBV5-1
CASSRDLWIAPGGTDTQYF
TGCGCCAGCAGCCGAGATTTATGGATAGCGCCTGGAGGAACAGATACGCAGTATTTT
>NA|TRBJ1-1|NA|TRBV5-1
CASSLPSRRGEAFF
TGCGCCAGCAGCTTGCCGTCGCGGCGGGGGGAAGCTTTCTTT
>NA|TRBJ1-6|NA|TRBV7-2
CASSFPPGALHF
TGTGCCAGCAGCTTTCCCCCGGGGGCCCTCCACTTT
>NA|TRBJ1-6|NA|TRBV6-5
CASLQTAGSPLHF
TGTGCCAGCCTGCAGACGGCGGGTTCACCCCTCCACTTT
>NA|TRBJ2-5|NA|TRBV14
CASSHMWTQYF
TGTGCCAGCAGCCACATGTGGACCCAGTACTTC
>NA|TRBJ2-6|TRBD2|TRBV13
CASSLAGGNGANVLTF
TGTGCCAGCAGCTTGGCGGGAGGGAATGGGGCCAACGTCCTGACTTTC
>NA|TRBJ2-5|TRBD1|TRBV24-1
CATSDSDITGGPRETQYF
TGTGCCACCAGTGATTCGGACATAACAGGGGGCCCGAGAGAGACCCAGTACTTC
>NA|TRBJ1-2|TRBD1|TRBV19
CASSWQGAPGYGYTF
TGTGCCAGTAGTTGGCAGGGGGCGCCGGGCTATGGCTACACCTTC
>NA|TRBJ2-7|NA|TRBV7-9
CASSSFGTGAMWEQYF
TGTGCCAGCAGCTCGTTCGGGACGGGAGCAATGTGGGAGCAGTACTTC
>NA|TRBJ2-7|NA|TRBV30
CAWSLTFEQGGEQYF
TGTGCCTGGAGTCTCACGTTCGAACAGGGGGGGGAGCAGTACTTC
>NA|TRBJ2-1|TRBD2|TRBV14
CASSPGLAGFVYNEQFF
TGTGCCAGCAGCCCAGGACTAGCGGGATTTGTGTACAATGAGCAGTTCTTC
>NA|TRBJ1-6|NA|TRBV13
CASSSGQIYNSPLHF
TGTGCCAGCAGCTCCGGACAGATCTATAATTCACCCCTCCACTTT
>NA|TRBJ1-2|TRBD1|TRBV24-1
CATSDTGGTGGFGYTF
TGTGCCACCAGTGATACAGGAGGGACAGGGGGTTTTGGCTACACCTTC
>NA|TRBJ2-2|NA|TRBV5-4
CASSPQVGNTGELFF
TGTGCCAGCAGCCCCCAGGTTGGGAACACCGGGGAGCTGTTTTTT
>once|TRBJ2-2|TRBD2|TRBV19
CASTARASGPNTGELFF
TGTGCCAGTACCGCACGGGCTAGCGGGCCGAACACCGGGGAGCTGTTTTTT
>NA|TRBJ1-2|NA|TRBV6-2/TRBV6-3
CASSYVRAYGYTF
TGTGCCAGCAGTTACGTGAGGGCGTATGGCTACACCTTC
>NA|TRBJ2-1|TRBD2|TRBV5-4
CASGPGLVAEQFF
TGTGCCAGCGGACCGGGACTAGTCGCTGAGCAGTTCTTC
>once|TRBJ2-3|TRBD2|TRBV5-1
CASSSKAGGRGDTQYF
TGCGCCAGCAGTTCCAAAGCGGGAGGGAGGGGAGATACGCAGTATTTT
>NA|TRBJ2-7|TRBD2|TRBV24-1
CATSEAGRYYEQYF
TGTGCCACCAGCGAAGCGGGACGCTACTACGAGCAGTACTTC
>NA|TRBJ1-1|NA|TRBV5-8
CASSSGLDTEAFF
TGTGCCAGCAGCTCGGGACTGGACACTGAAGCTTTCTTT
>NA|TRBJ2-7|NA|TRBV18
CASSQKDNYEQYF
TGTGCCAGCTCCCAAAAGGACAATTACGAGCAGTACTTC
>few|TRBJ2-5|NA|TRBV7-6
CASSFRGGYQETQYF
TGTGCCAGCAGCTTCAGGGGAGGGTACCAAGAGACCCAGTACTTC
>NA|TRBJ2-1|TRBD1|TRBV11-2
CASSLTGTGSDNEQFF
TGTGCCAGCAGCTTAACCGGGACAGGGTCCGACAATGAGCAGTTCTTC